These 2 T cell receptor beta chains were sequenced from one sample in a study of T cells in localized non-small cell lung cancer. The protocol was immunoSEQ multiplex PCR, while the TCRdb copy is restricted to in-frame clones and leaves out a portion. The data show around 23,000 clones, roughly 86% seen once. The sequencing here drew on peripheral blood mononuclear cells, taken before any cancer treatment. These TCRs come from a male donor older than 55 with stage II lung adenocarcinoma.

The chain combines TRBV6-6 with TRBJ2-7; TRBD2 agrees at 10 bases. V was clipped by 2 bases and J by 9 bases; unmatched bases: 4. The germline V gene encodes CDR1 MNHNY and CDR2 SVGAGI (reference sequence). The CDR3 has 13 amino acids. CDR3 amino acids: CASSYLGTSAQYF. The CDR3 bases are TGTGCCAGCAGTTACCTTGGGACTAGCGCGCAGTACTTC.

The rearrangement joins TRBV29-1 to TRBJ1-2, with D maybe TRBD1 (6 bases). Germline V lookup: CDR1 SQVTM, CDR2 ANQGSEA. Trimming took off 0 bases at V and 6 bases at J, with 38 bases between the two ends. CDR3 length: 22 residues. The CDR3 loop reads CSVEDNIRGAKFVVKWGHGYTF. CDR3 in DNA: TGCAGCGTTGAAGATAATATCCGGGGGGCGAAGTTCGTGGTCAAATGGGGCCATGGCTACACCTTC.